Presented here are 12 T cell receptor beta chains from one specimen sequenced in a study of T-cell reconstitution after alpha-beta-depleted transplantation in children. The TCRbeta library incorporated unique molecular identifiers. TCRdb called the PCR reads again in MiXCR, with one record for every CDR3 protein. The table has 17,000 or so distinct CDR3 sequences, roughly 12% seen once. The material was PBMCs, mostly from graft donor cells, obtained 180 days after TCRalphabeta/CD19-depleted stem cell transplant. The origin of the receptors is a boy less than two years old who had a stem cell transplant for Wiskott-Aldrich syndrome, so the T cells may come from the graft donor.

This sequence joins TRBV9 and TRBJ2-3; 12 bases line up with TRBD2. The CDR3 loop spans 17 amino acids. V trimming: 2 bases; J trimming: 0 bases; junction bases outside the gene matches: 4. The V gene's germline CDR1 is SGDLS and CDR2 YYNGEE. The CDR3, as DNA: TGTGCCAGCAGCGTCTTAGGACTAGCGGGAAGCACAGATACGCAGTATTTT. Translating it yields CASSVLGLAGSTDTQYF.

This clonotype is termed large. The chain has TRBV18 and TRBJ1-2, with D hard to call. Germline V gene lookup returns CDR1 KGHSH and CDR2 LQKENI. The CDR3 has 13 amino acids. V lost 0 bases and J lost 5, with 7 bases in between. The chain's CDR3 is CASSPPEVYGYTF. CDR3 nucleotide sequence: TGTGCCAGCTCACCACCGGAAGTTTATGGCTACACCTTC.

This clonotype was detected ten times or more. The chain links TRBV19 to TRBJ1-2, with unresolved D. With 3 bases removed from V and 2 bases from J, the gap between germline ends came to 7 bases. CDR1 is LNHDA and CDR2 is SQIVND in the germline V gene (reference sequence). The CDR3 totals 13 residues. The CDR3 reads CASSITENYGYTF. The CDR3 DNA follows: TGTGCCAGTAGTATCACCGAGAACTATGGCTACACCTTC.

This clonotype was seen more than once but under ten times. The chain recombines TRBV29-1 with TRBJ1-2; no clear D. The CDR3 loop spans 13 amino acids. Trimming took 6 bases from V and 1 from J, leaving 12 bases between them. Germline values: CDR1 SQVTM, CDR2 ANQGSEA. The CDR3 sequence is CSVTGRFNYGYTF. Written as DNA, the CDR3 is TGCAGCGTCACTGGTAGATTTAACTATGGCTACACCTTC. Full variable domain (rest looked up from reference TRBV29-1 and TRBJ1-2): SAVISQKPSRDICQRGTSLTIQCQVDSQVTMMFWYRQQPGQSLTLIATANQGSEATYESGFVIDKFPISRPNLTFSTLTVSNMSPEDSSIYLCSVTGRFNYGYTFGSGTRLTVV.

This clonotype has a count of ten or more. The chain recombines TRBV5-1 with TRBJ2-7, with 7 nucleotides matching TRBD1. Per the germline V gene, CDR1 is SGHRS and CDR2 is YFSETQ. V trimming: 4 bases; J trimming: 1 base; junction bases outside the gene matches: 5. CDR3 size: 14 residues. CDR3 residues: CASSIRTGSYEQYF. The CDR3 region has the DNA TGCGCCAGCAGCATAAGGACAGGTTCCTACGAGCAGTACTTC. Looking up the rest from reference TRBV5-1 and TRBJ2-7 gives the full variable domain: KAGVTQTPRYLIKTRGQQVTLSCSPISGHRSVSWYQQTPGQGLQFLFEYFSETQRNKGNFPGRFSGRQFSNSRSEMNVSTLELGDSALYLCASSIRTGSYEQYFGPGTRLTVT.

This clonotype came up a few times. The chain employs TRBV20-1 and TRBJ2-1, with 14 bases aligning to TRBD2. V lost 6 bases to trimming and J lost 7 bases; unmatched junction nucleotides: 11. The V gene's germline CDR1 is DFQATT and CDR2 SNEGSKA (reference sequence). The CDR3 spans 16 residues. This CDR3 reads CSAGRLAGGLGNEQFF. The CDR3 nucleotides read TGCAGTGCCGGAAGACTAGCGGGAGGGCTAGGGAATGAGCAGTTCTTC.

The V and J genes are TRBV5-3 and TRBJ2-7, with D perhaps matching TRBD2 (5 bases). Being an ORF, TRBV5-3 has a function that is uncertain. The CDR3 has 12 residues. Trimming shortened V by 3 bases and J by 5 bases, and 9 bases separated the two germline ends. DNA of the CDR3: TGTGCCAGAAGCTCCACCGGGGACGAGCAGTACTTC. This codes for CARSSTGDEQYF.

The sample holds many counts of this clonotype. The genes are TRBV7-9 and TRBJ1-1; D possibly corresponds to TRBD1 (5 bases). CDR1 and CDR2 (germline): SEHNR, FQNEAQ (reference sequence). The length of the CDR3 is 13 residues. V lost 2 bases and J 5 bases, leaving 9 bases between the germline ends. The chain's CDR3 is CASSLWGGTEAFF. The CDR3 DNA reads TGTGCCAGCAGCTTATGGGGGGGGACTGAAGCTTTCTTT.

This clonotype was detected only a few times. V gene TRBV6-5 combines with J gene TRBJ1-1; no reliable D call. CDR1 is MNHEY, CDR2 SVGAGI, per germline. V was pared by 2 bases and J by 3 bases, with 16 bases between. This CDR3 region has 16 residues. Here the CDR3 DNA reads TGTGCCAGCAGTTACCTAAAAGGTCGACCGGACACTGAAGCTTTCTTT. Protein product: CASSYLKGRPDTEAFF.

Ten or more counts support this clonotype. The genes are TRBV5-1 and TRBJ2-1, with D perhaps matching TRBD2 (6 bases). Germline V lookup: CDR1 SGHRS, CDR2 YFSETQ. With 4 bases removed from V and 0 bases from J, the gap between germline ends came to 17 bases. The CDR3 extends over 17 amino acids. The CDR3 protein is CASSPPYSGSSYNEQFF. The DNA for the CDR3 is TGCGCCAGCAGCCCGCCCTATAGCGGCAGCTCCTACAATGAGCAGTTCTTC.

This clonotype has more than one count but fewer than ten. The rearrangement joins TRBV7-9 to TRBJ2-3; D gene uncertain. Germline CDR1 and CDR2: SEHNR and FQNEAQ (reference sequence). The length of the CDR3 is 16 residues. V lost 8 bases, J lost 8 bases, and 26 bases lay in between. The DNA for the CDR3 is TGTGCCAGCTCGACCGCGAGAGCAATAGGGTCAGGTACGCAGTATTTT. Its translation is CASSTARAIGSGTQYF.

Many counts were recorded for this clonotype. The J gene is TRBJ1-2, the V gene TRBV5-6; D is uncertain. This CDR3 contains 11 residues. The germline gives CDR1 SGHDT, CDR2 YYEEEE. Trimming took 3 bases from V and 6 from J, leaving 6 bases between them. For the CDR3, the DNA is TGTGCCAGCAGCTATTTGCATGGCTACACCTTC. It translates to CASSYLHGYTF.